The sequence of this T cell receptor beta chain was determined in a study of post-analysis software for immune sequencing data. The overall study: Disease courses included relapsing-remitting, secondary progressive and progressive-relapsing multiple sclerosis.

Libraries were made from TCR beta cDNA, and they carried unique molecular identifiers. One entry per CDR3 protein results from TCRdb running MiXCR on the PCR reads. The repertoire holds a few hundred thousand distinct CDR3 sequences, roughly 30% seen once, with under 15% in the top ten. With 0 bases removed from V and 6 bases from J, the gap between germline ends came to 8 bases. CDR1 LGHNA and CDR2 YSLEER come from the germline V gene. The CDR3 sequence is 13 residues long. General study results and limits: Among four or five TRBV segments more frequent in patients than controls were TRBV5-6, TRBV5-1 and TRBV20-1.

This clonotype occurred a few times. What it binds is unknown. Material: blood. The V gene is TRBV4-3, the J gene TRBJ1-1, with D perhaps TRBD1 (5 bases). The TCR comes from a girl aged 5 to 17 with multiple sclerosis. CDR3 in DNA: TGCGCCAGCAGCCAAGAAGTAGGGGCTGAAGCTTTCTTT. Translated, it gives CASSQEVGAEAFF.